This T cell receptor beta chain came from a study of T cell repertoires in cytomegalovirus infection. Overall study results and limits: HLA-C-restricted TCR beta clonotypes specific for CMV led the ex vivo response.

This clonotype was seen repeatedly, ten times or more. Antigen: not known. TCRdb re-analysed the reads in MiXCR, keeping a single row per CDR3 protein. The data contain more than 140,000 distinct CDR3 sequences, 5.5% to 8% of them singletons. The CDR3 consists of 17 residues. The V gene's germline CDR1 is LNHDA and CDR2 SQIVND (reference sequence). Trimming removed 5 bases at V and 0 bases at J, with 14 bases between. The source of this sequence is a human donor in good health (CMV status not recorded). Some clones in this sample may be carry-over from other donors' samples. The V gene is TRBV19, the J gene TRBJ1-6; weak D call: TRBD1 (6 bases). Input material: PBMCs. CDR3 DNA sequence: TGTGCCAGTAGTGGGACATCCACGAGCTCCTATAATTCACCCCTCCACTTT. Protein product: CASSGTSTSSYNSPLHF.